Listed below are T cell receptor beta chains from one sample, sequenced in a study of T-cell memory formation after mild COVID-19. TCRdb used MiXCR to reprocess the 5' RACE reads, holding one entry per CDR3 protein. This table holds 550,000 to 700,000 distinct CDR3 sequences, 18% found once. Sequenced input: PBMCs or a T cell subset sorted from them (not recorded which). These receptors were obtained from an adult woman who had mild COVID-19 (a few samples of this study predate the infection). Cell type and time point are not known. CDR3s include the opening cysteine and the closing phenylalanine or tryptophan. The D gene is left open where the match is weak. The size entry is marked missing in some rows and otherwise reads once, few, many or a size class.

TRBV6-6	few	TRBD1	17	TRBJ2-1	TGTGCCAGCAGTTACTCCCGGGACAGGGTGTCCTACAATGAGCAGTTCTTC	CASSYSRDRVSYNEQFF
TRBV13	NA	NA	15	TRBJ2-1	TGTGCCAGCACCAACAACGGGGCTTATCGCCATGAGCAGTTCTTC	CASTNNGAYRHEQFF
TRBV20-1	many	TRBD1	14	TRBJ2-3	TGCAGTGCCAAGGGGACAGGTGGTCCAGATACGCAGTATTTT	CSAKGTGGPDTQYF
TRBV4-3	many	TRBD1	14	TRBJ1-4	TGCGCCAGCAGCCAAGAAGGGACAGGGGAAAAACTGTTTTTT	CASSQEGTGEKLFF
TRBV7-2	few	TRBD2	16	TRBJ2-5	TGTGCCAGCAGCAGAGGGATCCTAGCGGTAGAAGAGACCCAGTACTTC	CASSRGILAVEETQYF
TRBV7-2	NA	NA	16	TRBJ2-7	TGTGCCAGCAGCCCGAGGGGGGTGACAGGGATCTCCGAGCAGTACTTC	CASSPRGVTGISEQYF
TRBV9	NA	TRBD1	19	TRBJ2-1	TGTGCCAGCAGCGCTGGGCCCACAAACAGGGGCAGCTCCTACAATGAGCAGTTCTTC	CASSAGPTNRGSSYNEQFF
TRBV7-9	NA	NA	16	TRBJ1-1	TGTGCCAGCAGCACCCCCGGCGGGCAGGTCCGCACTGAAGCTTTCTTT	CASSTPGGQVRTEAFF
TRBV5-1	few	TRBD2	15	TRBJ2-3	TGCGCCAGCAGGCCTCCTAGCGGGGGGGCGGATACGCAGTATTTT	CASRPPSGGADTQYF
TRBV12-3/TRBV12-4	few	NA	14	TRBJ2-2	TGTGCCAGCAGTTTAGGAGACCTCACCGGGGAGCTGTTTTTT	CASSLGDLTGELFF
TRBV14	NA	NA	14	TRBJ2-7	TGTGCCAGCAGCCCCTGGGACCCAACCTACGAGCAGTACTTC	CASSPWDPTYEQYF
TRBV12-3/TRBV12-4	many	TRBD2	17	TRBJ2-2	TGTGCCAGCAGGGGGACTAGCGGGAAGAGAGGGACCGGGGAGCTGTTTTTT	CASRGTSGKRGTGELFF
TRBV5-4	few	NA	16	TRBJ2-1	TGTGCCAGCAGCTCCGGGGGAAGGGGCTCCTACAATGAGCAGTTCTTC	CASSSGGRGSYNEQFF
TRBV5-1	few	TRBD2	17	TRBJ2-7	TGCGCCAGCAGCCCCTCATTAGCGGGGGGGCCTCCCAACGAGCAGTACTTC	CASSPSLAGGPPNEQYF
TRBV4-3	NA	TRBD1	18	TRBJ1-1	TGCGCCAGCAGCCAAGATGGTCATTGGGCCTCAGGGGGCACTGAAGCTTTCTTT	CASSQDGHWASGGTEAFF
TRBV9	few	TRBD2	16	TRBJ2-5	TGTGCCAGCAGCGTAGCGAGACTAGCGGGCTCGGAGACCCAGTACTTC	CASSVARLAGSETQYF
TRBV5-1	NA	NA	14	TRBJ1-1	TGCGCCAGCAGCTTGGAAACACCTCGGACTGAAGCTTTCTTT	CASSLETPRTEAFF
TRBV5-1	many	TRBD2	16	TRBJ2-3	TGCGCCAGCAGCCGCCAGGCGGGGGGCCCCACAGATACGCAGTATTTT	CASSRQAGGPTDTQYF
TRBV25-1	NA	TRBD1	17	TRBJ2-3	TGTGCCAGCAGTGACACGCCTGGCAGGGGGTTCGCAGATACGCAGTATTTT	CASSDTPGRGFADTQYF
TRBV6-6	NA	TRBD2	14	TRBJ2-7	TGTGCCAGCAGTTACCGGGGGGGACGCTACGAGCAGTACTTC	CASSYRGGRYEQYF